This paragraph covers one T cell receptor beta chain sequence. This sample is drawn from a study of blood T cell repertoires in COVID-19. The J segment lost 6 bases and the V segment lost 6 bases, leaving 4 bases of the junction unmatched. The CDR3 is 14 amino acids. The germline V gene encodes CDR1 MNHEY and CDR2 SVGAGI. Only in-frame clones appear in the TCRdb table, and some are missing; sequencing was by immunoSEQ multiplex PCR. This sample carries approximately 160,000 clones, more than 85% of them seen once, and the ten largest clones take 7% to 7.5%. This study enrolled people aged roughly 18 to 89 from roughly 22 US geographic areas. Participant reports of clinical history set cohort assignment.

The sequence came from a woman in her 50s who had recovered from COVID-19. Sample: PBMCs or T cells enriched from blood (not recorded which). The rearrangement uses TRBV6-5 and TRBJ1-6; 8 bases agree with TRBD1. CDR3 sequence reads: CASRDRAVNSPLHF. The CDR3 bases are TGTGCCAGCAGGGACAGGGCAGTTAATTCACCCCTCCACTTT.